The 27 T cell receptor beta chains presented below share a single source sample, sequenced in a study of T-cell memory formation after mild COVID-19. TCRdb passed the 5' RACE reads through MiXCR, listing each CDR3 protein once. The top ten hold around 13% of the sample, which has approximately 580,000 distinct CDR3 sequences, around 20% seen once. Specimen: PBMCs or a T cell subset sorted from them (not recorded which). All receptors derive from an adult woman who had mild COVID-19 (a few samples of this study predate the infection). Cell type and time point are not known.

This clonotype was seen a few times. The chain has TRBV7-2 and TRBJ2-5; D is possibly TRBD1 (6 bases). The CDR3 is 13 residues long. V dropped 7 bases and J dropped 1 base, with 10 bases sitting between them. CDR1 is SGHTA and CDR2 is FQGNSA in the germline V gene. CDR3: CASTRDTQETQYF. As DNA, the CDR3 is TGTGCCAGCACTCGGGACACCCAAGAGACCCAGTACTTC. The entire variable domain, with the rest obtained from reference TRBV7-2 and TRBJ2-5, is as follows: GAGVSQSPSNKVTEKGKDVELRCDPISGHTALYWYRQSLGQGLEFLIYFQGNSAPDKSGLPSDRFSAERTGGSVSTLTIQRTQQEDSAVYLCASTRDTQETQYFGPGTRLLVL.

J is TRBJ2-7 and V is TRBV6-2 or TRBV6-3; D is ambiguous. This CDR3 has 14 residues. Germline-derived CDR1 and CDR2 are MNHEY and SVGEGT. V was shortened by 6 bases and J by 0 bases, with 12 bases between the two germline ends. CDR3 sequence: CASRLTGSSYEQYF. CDR3 DNA: TGTGCCAGCAGACTCACGGGTTCCTCCTACGAGCAGTACTTC.

This clonotype showed up just a few times. The genes are TRBV5-1 and TRBJ1-4, with D maybe TRBD1 (5 bases). Trimming left V 0 bases short and J 7 bases short, with 16 bases between. Germline V lookup: CDR1 SGHRS, CDR2 YFSETQ. The CDR3 sequence is 16 residues long. The chain's CDR3 is CASSLVAGRVGEKLFF. The CDR3 DNA follows: TGCGCCAGCAGCTTGGTAGCGGGGCGCGTCGGTGAAAAACTGTTTTTT.

This chain connects TRBV4-3 to TRBJ2-1, with 13 bases identical to TRBD2. The CDR3 has 15 residues. CDR1 is LGHNA, CDR2 YSLEER, per germline. J was trimmed by 10 bases and V by 1 base; bases with no gene match: 4. The CDR3 loop is CASSQGTSGSVEQFF. The CDR3 DNA sequence: TGCGCCAGCAGCCAAGGGACTAGCGGGAGCGTGGAGCAGTTCTTC.

This clonotype occurred a few times. The V and J genes are TRBV20-1 and TRBJ2-1; D is ambiguous. CDR1 is DFQATT, CDR2 SNEGSKA, per germline (reference sequence). V was cut by 0 bases and J by 12 bases, with 12 bases left in between. The CDR3 runs 12 residues. CDR3 region: CSARDYTPGQFF. DNA of the CDR3: TGCAGTGCTAGAGACTATACCCCGGGGCAGTTCTTC.

Ten or more counts support this clonotype. This chain joins TRBV3-1 and TRBJ2-4; D unclear. The CDR3 is made up of 16 amino acids. CDR1 and CDR2 from the germline V gene are LGHDT and YNNKEL (reference sequence). V lost 4 bases to trimming and J lost 1 base, with 14 bases between them. The CDR3 DNA reads TGTGCCAGCAGCCCTGAACAGCTGGAGGCCAAAAACATTCAGTACTTC. Residues: CASSPEQLEAKNIQYF. Variable domain in full (rest from reference TRBV3-1 and TRBJ2-4): DTAVSQTPKYLVTQMGNDKSIKCEQNLGHDTMYWYKQDSKKFLKIMFSYNNKELIINETVPNRFSPKSPDKAHLNLHINSLELGDSAVYFCASSPEQLEAKNIQYFGAGTRLSVL.

V is TRBV6-4 and J is TRBJ2-3; D is possibly TRBD1 (6 bases). V was clipped by 3 bases and J by 2 bases, with 9 bases between them. The CDR3 covers 14 residues. Germline values: CDR1 MRHNA, CDR2 SNTAGT. CDR3 bases: TGTGCCAGCAGTGAGAAGGGGGACACAGATACGCAGTATTTT. It specifies CASSEKGDTDTQYF.

This clonotype was detected a few times. V usage is TRBV2 and J usage is TRBJ2-3; TRBD2 matches 7 bases. Trimming took 6 bases from V and 4 from J; bases not matched to a gene: 4. CDR3 length equals 13 residues. Germline assignment: CDR1 SNHLY and CDR2 FYNNEI. CDR3 protein: CASRGLIPDTQYF. The DNA for the CDR3 is TGTGCCAGCAGGGGACTAATACCAGATACGCAGTATTTT. The full variable domain, in which reference TRBV2 and TRBJ2-3 provide the parts outside the CDR3, is EPEVTQTPSHQVTQMGQEVILRCVPISNHLYFYWYRQILGQKVEFLVSFYNNEISEKSEIFDDQFSVERPDGSNFTLKIRSTKLEDSAMYFCASRGLIPDTQYFGPGTRLTVL.

This clonotype appeared many times. The chain links TRBV6-6 to TRBJ1-2, with TRBD1 matching 8 bases. This CDR3 comprises 13 residues. V was clipped by 6 bases and J by 1 base; unmatched bases: 1. The germline CDR1 and CDR2 sequences are MNHNY and SVGAGI (reference sequence). CDR3 coding DNA: TGTGCCAGCAGCGACAGGGGTAACTATGGCTACACCTTC. Translation gives CASSDRGNYGYTF.

The gene calls are TRBV30 and TRBJ1-5; maybe TRBD1 (6 bases). The CDR3 extends over 13 amino acids. V was trimmed by 6 bases and J by 5 bases, leaving 14 bases between them. The germline CDR1 and CDR2 sequences are GTSNPN and SVGIG (reference sequence). The DNA of the CDR3 is TGTGCCTGTACCAAGCCAGGGGATCAGCCCCAGCATTTT. Translating gives CACTKPGDQPQHF.

This clonotype showed up just a few times. The chain uses TRBV20-1 and TRBJ2-7; D remains unclear. This CDR3 spans 17 amino acids. Germline values: CDR1 DFQATT, CDR2 SNEGSKA (reference sequence). Trimming left V 2 bases short and J 0 bases short, with 20 bases between. The CDR3 region is CSARPPGGASNSYEQYF. The CDR3 bases are TGCAGTGCTAGACCCCCCGGTGGAGCGTCTAACTCCTACGAGCAGTACTTC.

This clonotype came up a few times. The chain employs TRBV5-1 and TRBJ2-5; 8 bases line up with TRBD1. The CDR3 runs to 14 residues. Germline trimming cut 0 bases from V and 4 bases from J; bases unmatched to any gene: 2. The germline V gene has CDR1 SGHRS and CDR2 YFSETQ. The CDR3 coding sequence is TGCGCCAGCAGCTTGGAGACAGGGGTAGAGACCCAGTACTTC. Residues: CASSLETGVETQYF. Using reference TRBV5-1 and TRBJ2-5 for the parts outside the CDR3, the full variable domain is KAGVTQTPRYLIKTRGQQVTLSCSPISGHRSVSWYQQTPGQGLQFLFEYFSETQRNKGNFPGRFSGRQFSNSRSEMNVSTLELGDSALYLCASSLETGVETQYFGPGTRLLVL.

This chain joins TRBV6-1 and TRBJ2-2; D gene unclear. The V and J ends lost 3 bases and 0 bases respectively, with 14 bases between them. CDR1 MNHNS and CDR2 SASEGT come from the germline V gene. This CDR3 has 17 amino acids. Here the CDR3 DNA reads TGTGCCAGCAGTGAGGGCAGCCCGTTCTCGAACACCGGGGAGCTGTTTTTT. Encoded protein: CASSEGSPFSNTGELFF.

The table lists this clonotype with a few counts. V is TRBV12-3 or TRBV12-4 and J is TRBJ1-2; D unclear. The CDR3 extends over 17 amino acids. Trimming removed 2 bases at V and 4 bases at J, with 20 bases between. The CDR3 spells CASSLSGRSSWSYGYTF. CDR3 bases: TGTGCCAGCAGTTTATCGGGCAGATCCTCCTGGAGCTATGGCTACACCTTC.

The chain combines TRBV27 with TRBJ2-6; no definite D call. Looked up from germline, CDR1 is MNHEY and CDR2 is SMNVEV (reference sequence). V shed 7 bases and J shed 0 bases, with 10 bases lying between them. The CDR3 extends over 15 amino acids. This CDR3 is CASTVGFSGANVLTF. The CDR3 nucleotides read TGTGCCAGCACCGTGGGGTTCTCTGGGGCCAACGTCCTGACTTTC.

The chain carries TRBV6-5 and TRBJ1-2; possible D gene TRBD1, 5 bases. V dropped 6 bases and J dropped 5 bases, with 16 bases sitting between them. The CDR3 is made up of 14 amino acids. Per germline, CDR1 MNHEY and CDR2 SVGAGI. The CDR3 is CASSNGGGGYGYTF. The CDR3 coding sequence is TGTGCCAGCAGCAACGGCGGGGGAGGGTATGGCTACACCTTC.

This chain joins TRBV7-9 and TRBJ1-4, with a weak D call TRBD1 (6 bases). V was cut by 3 bases and J by 0 bases, with 8 bases left in between. CDR1 and CDR2 from the germline V gene are SEHNR and FQNEAQ (reference sequence). The CDR3 length is 15 residues. In nucleotides, the CDR3 is TGTGCCAGCAGCTTTGGGGACACAACTAATGAAAAACTGTTTTTT. As protein: CASSFGDTTNEKLFF. The entire variable domain, with the rest obtained from reference TRBV7-9 and TRBJ1-4, is as follows: DTGVSQNPRHKITKRGQNVTFRCDPISEHNRLYWYRQTLGQGPEFLTYFQNEAQLEKSRLLSDRFSAERPKGSFSTLEIQRTEQGDSAMYLCASSFGDTTNEKLFFGSGTQLSVL.

V is TRBV4-3 and J is TRBJ2-1; 7 bases fit TRBD1. CDR1 is LGHNA, CDR2 YSLEER, per germline. J lost 5 bases, V lost 0 bases, and 1 base had no gene match. The CDR3 runs 14 residues. CDR3 bases: TGCGCCAGCAGCCAAGAGACAGGGAACAATGAGCAGTTCTTC. It translates to CASSQETGNNEQFF.

V and J are TRBV12-3 or TRBV12-4 and TRBJ2-2; 11 bases map to TRBD2. After removal of 6 bases from V and 8 bases from J, the junction contained 14 bases not matched to a gene. The CDR3 totals 17 residues. CDR3 region: CASRPPGLAVGVGELFF. CDR3 nucleotides: TGTGCCAGCAGACCGCCGGGACTAGCGGTAGGTGTAGGGGAGCTGTTTTTT.

The chain recombines TRBV7-7 with TRBJ2-1; 12 positions match TRBD2. The V gene's germline CDR1 is SSHAT and CDR2 FNYEAQ (reference sequence). The CDR3 loop spans 16 amino acids. The junction had 12 bases not matched to a gene; V was cut back by 5 bases and J by 10 bases. This chain's CDR3 is CASSAWTSGEDGEQFF. The DNA for the CDR3 is TGTGCCAGCAGCGCCTGGACTAGCGGGGAGGATGGGGAGCAGTTCTTC.

This clonotype was counted ten times or more. This sequence joins TRBV12-3 or TRBV12-4 and TRBJ2-3; maybe TRBD1 (5 bases). The V end lost 8 bases, the J end lost 0 bases, and 12 bases lay between the germline ends. This CDR3 contains 14 residues. As DNA, the CDR3 is TGTGCCAGCTCGGACATACACAGCACAGATACGCAGTATTTT. It translates to CASSDIHSTDTQYF.

This clonotype turned up a few times. The CDR3 region has the DNA TGTGCCAGCAGTTTAGAGGGAGGGAGGGCAGATACGCAGTATTTT. Translation: CASSLEGGRADTQYF. The chain uses TRBV12-3 or TRBV12-4 and TRBJ2-3; 7 nucleotides agree with TRBD2. The CDR3 is 15 residues long. V gave up 1 base and J gave up 4 bases; unmatched junction bases: 5.

This clonotype came up a few times. This chain links TRBV2 with TRBJ2-2; 10 bases align to TRBD2. The CDR3 covers 16 residues. From germline, CDR1 is SNHLY and CDR2 FYNNEI. V gave up 6 bases and J gave up 4 bases; unmatched junction bases: 8. The CDR3 bases are TGTGCCAGCAGAGCCCTAGCGGGAGATATCACCGGGGAGCTGTTTTTT. It yields the protein CASRALAGDITGELFF.

This clonotype has ten or more counts. The chain uses TRBV4-2 and TRBJ2-1, with 14 bases aligning to TRBD2. The CDR3 extends over 18 amino acids. Germline V CDR1 and CDR2: LGHNA, YNFKEQ. Trimming at V came to 4 bases and at J to 7 bases, leaving 12 bases not matched to a gene. For the CDR3, the DNA is TGTGCCAGCAGCCGAGGACTAGCGGGGGGCCTCGGGATGAATGAGCAGTTCTTC. It encodes CASSRGLAGGLGMNEQFF.

This chain joins TRBV14 and TRBJ2-1; D not resolved. The V gene's germline CDR1 is SGHDN and CDR2 FVKESK. This CDR3 is 15 amino acids long. V gave up 4 bases and J gave up 3 bases, with 13 bases separating them. The CDR3 DNA follows: TGTGCCAGCAGCCCCGTTACGTCCCTCTACAATGAGCAGTTCTTC. This gives the protein CASSPVTSLYNEQFF. Variable domain in full (rest from reference TRBV14 and TRBJ2-1): EAGVTQFPSHSVIEKGQTVTLRCDPISGHDNLYWYRRVMGKEIKFLLHFVKESKQDESGMPNNRFLAERTGGTYSTLKVQPAELEDSGVYFCASSPVTSLYNEQFFGPGTRLTVL.

In its sample, this clonotype was seen a few times. V is TRBV5-1 and J is TRBJ2-2, with D perhaps matching TRBD1 (5 bases). From germline, CDR1 is SGHRS and CDR2 YFSETQ. Trimming left V 0 bases short and J 4 bases short, with 10 bases between. The CDR3 has 15 amino acids. CDR3 residues: CASSLGGAGTGELFF. In DNA form, the CDR3 reads TGCGCCAGCAGCTTGGGGGGCGCCGGCACCGGGGAGCTGTTTTTT.

This clonotype occurred once. The chain couples TRBV12-3 or TRBV12-4 to TRBJ2-3, with D possibly matching TRBD1 (5 bases). CDR3 length: 16 residues. The V end lost 5 bases, the J end lost 2 bases, and 17 bases lay between the germline ends. CDR3 DNA sequence: TGTGCCAGCAGTAACTACAGGTCCAGCTTCACAGATACGCAGTATTTT. It yields the protein CASSNYRSSFTDTQYF.